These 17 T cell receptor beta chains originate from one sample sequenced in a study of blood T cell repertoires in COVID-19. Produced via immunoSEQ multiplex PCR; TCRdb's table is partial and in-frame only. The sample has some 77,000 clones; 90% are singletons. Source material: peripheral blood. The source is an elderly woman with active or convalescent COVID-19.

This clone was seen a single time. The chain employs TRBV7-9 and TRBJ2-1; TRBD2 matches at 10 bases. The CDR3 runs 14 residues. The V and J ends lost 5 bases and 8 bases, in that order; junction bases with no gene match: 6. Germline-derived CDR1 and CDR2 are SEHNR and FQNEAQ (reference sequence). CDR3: CASSASGGADEQFF. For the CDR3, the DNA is TGTGCCAGCAGCGCTAGCGGGGGTGCAGATGAGCAGTTCTTC. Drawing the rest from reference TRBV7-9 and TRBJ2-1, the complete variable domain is DTGVSQNPRHKITKRGQNVTFRCDPISEHNRLYWYRQTLGQGPEFLTYFQNEAQLEKSRLLSDRFSAERPKGSFSTLEIQRTEQGDSAMYLCASSASGGADEQFFGPGTRLTVL.

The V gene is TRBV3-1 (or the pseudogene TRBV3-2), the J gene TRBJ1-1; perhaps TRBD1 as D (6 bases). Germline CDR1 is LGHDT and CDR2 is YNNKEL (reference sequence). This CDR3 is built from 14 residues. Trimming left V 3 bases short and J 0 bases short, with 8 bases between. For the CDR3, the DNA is TGTGCCAGCAGCCAGGGGGCAATGAACACTGAAGCTTTCTTT. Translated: CASSQGAMNTEAFF.

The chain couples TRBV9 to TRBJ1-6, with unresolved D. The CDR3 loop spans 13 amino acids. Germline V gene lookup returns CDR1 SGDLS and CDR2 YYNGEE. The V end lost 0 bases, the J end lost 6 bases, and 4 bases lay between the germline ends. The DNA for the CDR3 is TGTGCCAGCAGCGTAGTCCTTAATTCACCCCTCCACTTT. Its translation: CASSVVLNSPLHF.

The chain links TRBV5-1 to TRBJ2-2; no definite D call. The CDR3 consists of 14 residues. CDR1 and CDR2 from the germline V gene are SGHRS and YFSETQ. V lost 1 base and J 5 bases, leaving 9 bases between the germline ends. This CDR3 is CASSLTRRTGELFF. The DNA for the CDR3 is TGCGCCAGCAGCTTGACAAGGCGGACCGGGGAGCTGTTTTTT.

The CDR3 sequence: CASMRAQDTEAFF. CDR3 bases: TGTGCCAGCATGAGGGCGCAGGACACTGAAGCTTTCTTT. This sequence joins TRBV5-4 and TRBJ1-1; D is uncertain. V shed 6 bases and J shed 3 bases, with 12 bases lying between them. Germline assignment: CDR1 SGHNT and CDR2 YYREEE (reference sequence). The CDR3 is made up of 13 amino acids.

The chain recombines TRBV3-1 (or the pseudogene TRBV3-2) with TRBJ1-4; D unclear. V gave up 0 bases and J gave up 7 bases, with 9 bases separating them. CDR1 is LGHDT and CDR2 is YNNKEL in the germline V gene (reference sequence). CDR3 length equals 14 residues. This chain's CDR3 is CASSQDLFVEKLFF. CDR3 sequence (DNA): TGTGCCAGCAGCCAAGATCTTTTCGTTGAAAAACTGTTTTTT.

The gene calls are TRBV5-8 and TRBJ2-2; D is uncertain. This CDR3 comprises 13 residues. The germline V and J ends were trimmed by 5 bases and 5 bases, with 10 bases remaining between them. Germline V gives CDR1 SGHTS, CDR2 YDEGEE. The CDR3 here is CASSTRDTGELFF. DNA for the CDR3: TGTGCCAGCAGTACCCGCGATACCGGGGAGCTGTTTTTT.

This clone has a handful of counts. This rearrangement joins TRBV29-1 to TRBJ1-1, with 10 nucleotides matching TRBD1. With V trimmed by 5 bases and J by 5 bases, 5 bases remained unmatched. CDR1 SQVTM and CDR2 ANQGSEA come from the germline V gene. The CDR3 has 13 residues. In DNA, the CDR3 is TGCAGCGTTCTGGACAGGGGGAGGACTGAAGCTTTCTTT. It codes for CSVLDRGRTEAFF.

The CDR3 loop reads CASSLLQGRDSPLHF. In DNA, the CDR3 is TGTGCCAGCAGTTTACTGCAGGGGAGGGATTCACCCCTCCACTTT. The gene calls are TRBV27 and TRBJ1-6; possible D gene TRBD1, 6 bases. The V gene lost 2 bases and the J gene lost 8 bases, with 13 bases spanning the gap. The germline CDR1 and CDR2 sequences are MNHEY and SMNVEV (reference sequence). The CDR3 loop spans 15 amino acids.

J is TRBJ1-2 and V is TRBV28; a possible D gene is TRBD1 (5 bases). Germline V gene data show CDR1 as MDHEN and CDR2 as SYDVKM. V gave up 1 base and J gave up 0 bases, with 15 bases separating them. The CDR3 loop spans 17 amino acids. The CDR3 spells CASSLYPGLKANYGYTF. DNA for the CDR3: TGTGCCAGCAGTTTATACCCAGGGCTCAAAGCTAACTATGGCTACACCTTC.

The CDR3 loop is CASSFLGQGYEQYF. The DNA for the CDR3 is TGTGCCAGCAGTTTCCTAGGACAGGGTTACGAGCAGTACTTC. The chain joins TRBV6-5 to TRBJ2-7; 8 bases map to TRBD1. Germline loops: CDR1 MNHEY, CDR2 SVGAGI. This CDR3 region has 14 residues. V trimming: 4 bases; J trimming: 4 bases; junction bases outside the gene matches: 6.

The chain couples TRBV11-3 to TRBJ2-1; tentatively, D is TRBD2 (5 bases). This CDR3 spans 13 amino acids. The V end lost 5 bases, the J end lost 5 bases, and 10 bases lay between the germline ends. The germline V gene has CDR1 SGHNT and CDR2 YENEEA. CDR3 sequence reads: CASSLREDNEQFF. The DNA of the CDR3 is TGTGCCAGCAGCCTCCGGGAAGACAATGAGCAGTTCTTC.

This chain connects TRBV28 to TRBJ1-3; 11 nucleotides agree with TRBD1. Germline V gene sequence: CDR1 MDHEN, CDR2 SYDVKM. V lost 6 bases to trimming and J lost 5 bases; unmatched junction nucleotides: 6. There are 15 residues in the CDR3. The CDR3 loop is CASRSGQGGRNTIYF. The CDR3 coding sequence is TGTGCCAGCAGATCGGGACAGGGGGGAAGAAACACCATATATTTT.

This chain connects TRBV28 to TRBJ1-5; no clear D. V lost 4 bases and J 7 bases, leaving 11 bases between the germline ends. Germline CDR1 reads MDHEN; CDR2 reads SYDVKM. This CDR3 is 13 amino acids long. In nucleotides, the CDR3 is TGTGCCAGCAGTTCGACCCGACTCCAGCCCCAGCATTTT. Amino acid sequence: CASSSTRLQPQHF.

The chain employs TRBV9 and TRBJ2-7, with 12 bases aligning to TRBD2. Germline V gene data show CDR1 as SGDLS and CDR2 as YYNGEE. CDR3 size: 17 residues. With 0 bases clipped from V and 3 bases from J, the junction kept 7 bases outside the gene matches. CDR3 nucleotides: TGTGCCAGCAGCGTAGATCCCGGGACTAGCGGGCGCTACGAGCAGTACTTC. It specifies CASSVDPGTSGRYEQYF.

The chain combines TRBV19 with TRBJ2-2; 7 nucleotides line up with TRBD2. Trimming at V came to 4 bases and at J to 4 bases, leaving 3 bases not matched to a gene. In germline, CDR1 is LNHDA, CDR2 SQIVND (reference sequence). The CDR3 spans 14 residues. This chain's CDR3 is CASSTWGGTGELFF. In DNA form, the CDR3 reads TGTGCCAGTAGTACCTGGGGGGGCACCGGGGAGCTGTTTTTT. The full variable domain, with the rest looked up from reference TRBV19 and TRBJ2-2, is DGGITQSPKYLFRKEGQNVTLSCEQNLNHDAMYWYRQDPGQGLRLIYYSQIVNDFQKGDIAEGYSVSREKKESFPLTVTSAQKNPTAFYLCASSTWGGTGELFFGEGSRLTVL.

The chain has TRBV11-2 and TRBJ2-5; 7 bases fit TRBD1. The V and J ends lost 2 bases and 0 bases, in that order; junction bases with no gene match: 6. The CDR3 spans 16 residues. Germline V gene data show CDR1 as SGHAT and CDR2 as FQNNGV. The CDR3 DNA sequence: TGTGCCAGCAGCTTAAGGGACAGCCTGTACCAAGAGACCCAGTACTTC. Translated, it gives CASSLRDSLYQETQYF. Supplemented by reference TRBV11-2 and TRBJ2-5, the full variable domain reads EAGVAQSPRYKIIEKRQSVAFWCNPISGHATLYWYQQILGQGPKLLIQFQNNGVVDDSQLPKDRFSAERLKGVDSTLKIQPAKLEDSAVYLCASSLRDSLYQETQYFGPGTRLLVL.